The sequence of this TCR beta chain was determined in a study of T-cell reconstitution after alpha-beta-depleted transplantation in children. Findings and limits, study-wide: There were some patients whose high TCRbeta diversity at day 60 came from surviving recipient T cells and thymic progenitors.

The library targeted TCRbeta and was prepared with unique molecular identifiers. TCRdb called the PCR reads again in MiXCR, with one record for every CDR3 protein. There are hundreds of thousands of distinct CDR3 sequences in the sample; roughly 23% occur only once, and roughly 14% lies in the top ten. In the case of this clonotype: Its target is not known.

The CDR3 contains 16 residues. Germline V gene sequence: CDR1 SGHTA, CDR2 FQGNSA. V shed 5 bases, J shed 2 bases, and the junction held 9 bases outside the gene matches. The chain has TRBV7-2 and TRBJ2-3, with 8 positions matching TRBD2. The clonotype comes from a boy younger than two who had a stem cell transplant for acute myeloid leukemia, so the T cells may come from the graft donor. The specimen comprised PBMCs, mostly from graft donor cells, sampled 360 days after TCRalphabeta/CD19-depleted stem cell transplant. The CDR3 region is CASSLRGGPSTDTQYF. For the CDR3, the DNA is TGTGCCAGCAGCCTACGGGGGGGACCTTCCACAGATACGCAGTATTTT. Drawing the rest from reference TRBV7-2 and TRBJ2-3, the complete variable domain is GAGVSQSPSNKVTEKGKDVELRCDPISGHTALYWYRQSLGQGLEFLIYFQGNSAPDKSGLPSDRFSAERTGGSVSTLTIQRTQQEDSAVYLCASSLRGGPSTDTQYFGPGTRLTVL.